What follows are 15 T cell receptor beta chains derived from one specimen sequenced in a study of blood T cell repertoires in COVID-19. Clones were sequenced by immunoSEQ multiplex PCR, and TCRdb holds only the in-frame ones, with some missing. The profile shows approximately 100,000 clones, 80% to 95% of them singletons. The specimen sequenced was peripheral blood. Source of these receptors: a man between 65 and 85 years old with acute or convalescent COVID-19.

This clone was counted a single time. The chain employs TRBV28 and TRBJ2-7, with 8 nucleotides matching TRBD2. The V segment lost 7 bases and the J segment 3 bases; nucleotides outside the gene matches: 11. This CDR3 has 15 amino acids. Looked up from germline, CDR1 is MDHEN and CDR2 is SYDVKM. DNA of the CDR3: TGTGCCAGCACCACCTCGCTAGCGGGCCTCTACGAGCAGTACTTC. Protein: CASTTSLAGLYEQYF.

This rearrangement joins TRBV29-1 to TRBJ1-6; TRBD1 aligns across 9 bases. CDR1 and CDR2 (germline): SQVTM, ANQGSEA. This CDR3 has 13 amino acids. V lost 4 bases, J lost 7 bases, and 2 bases stayed unmatched. The CDR3 region has the DNA TGCAGCGTTGGACAGGGGGAAAATTCACCCCTCCACTTT. This gives the protein CSVGQGENSPLHF. The complete variable domain, with remaining parts taken from reference TRBV29-1 and TRBJ1-6, reads SAVISQKPSRDICQRGTSLTIQCQVDSQVTMMFWYRQQPGQSLTLIATANQGSEATYESGFVIDKFPISRPNLTFSTLTVSNMSPEDSSIYLCSVGQGENSPLHFGNGTRLTVT.

A single count supports this clone. This sequence joins TRBV6-2 or TRBV6-3 and TRBJ2-7; D ambiguous. Germline V gene sequence: CDR1 MNHEY, CDR2 SVGEGT. Trimming took off 0 bases at V and 5 bases at J, with 14 bases between the two ends. This CDR3 contains 15 residues. CDR3: CASSYSRPSLHEQYF. CDR3 coding DNA: TGTGCCAGCAGTTACTCGAGGCCCTCTCTCCACGAGCAGTACTTC.

This clone was recorded a few times. This chain connects TRBV4-1 to TRBJ2-7, with D possibly matching TRBD2 (6 bases). With 4 bases removed from V and 8 bases from J, the gap between germline ends came to 30 bases. The CDR3 runs to 18 residues. Germline V CDR1 and CDR2: MGHRA, YSYEKL. This CDR3 is CASSPQPGDSRHLLQQYF. In nucleotides, the CDR3 is TGCGCCAGCAGCCCCCAACCGGGAGACAGCCGTCACCTACTCCAGCAGTACTTC.

The chain recombines TRBV28 with TRBJ1-4; 10 nucleotides match TRBD1. With 5 bases clipped from V and 11 bases from J, the junction kept 2 bases outside the gene matches. Germline V CDR1 and CDR2: MDHEN, SYDVKM. CDR3 length: 12 residues. The CDR3 DNA reads as TGTGCCAGCAGTGGGACAGGGGACAAACTGTTTTTT. Residues: CASSGTGDKLFF.

The rearrangement uses TRBV30 and TRBJ1-6; a weak D match, TRBD1 (6 bases). V was shortened by 0 bases and J by 8 bases, with 11 bases between the two germline ends. The CDR3 loop spans 14 amino acids. The germline gives CDR1 GTSNPN, CDR2 SVGIG (reference sequence). In DNA, the CDR3 is TGTGCCTGGAGTGTACGGGGGGCGCATTCACCCCTCCACTTT. Translated: CAWSVRGAHSPLHF.

The chain links TRBV11-3 to TRBJ1-6; D gene ambiguous. Trimming removed 5 bases from V and 10 bases from J, with 12 bases in between. This CDR3 has 13 residues. Germline V gives CDR1 SGHNT, CDR2 YENEEA. The CDR3 loop is CASSRGVQSPLHF. The CDR3 region has the DNA TGTGCCAGCAGCCGCGGGGTCCAATCACCCCTCCACTTT.

This sequence joins TRBV5-1 and TRBJ2-7, with 8 bases that match TRBD2. CDR3 length: 15 amino acids. V lost 1 base and J lost 0; bases outside the gene matches: 3. The V gene's germline CDR1 is SGHRS and CDR2 YFSETQ. The CDR3 protein is CASSLMREASYEQYF. DNA of the CDR3: TGCGCCAGCAGCTTGATGCGGGAGGCCTCCTACGAGCAGTACTTC.

The chain employs TRBV5-1 and TRBJ2-3, with 8 bases lining up with TRBD2. The CDR3 sequence is 18 residues long. V lost 3 bases and J lost 4; bases outside the gene matches: 16. CDR1 is SGHRS and CDR2 is YFSETQ in the germline V gene. CDR3 DNA sequence: TGCGCCAGCAGCTCGGGAATCGTAGCGGGGAAGGCATCAGATACGCAGTATTTT. Its protein is CASSSGIVAGKASDTQYF. The full variable domain, rest sourced from reference TRBV5-1 and TRBJ2-3, is KAGVTQTPRYLIKTRGQQVTLSCSPISGHRSVSWYQQTPGQGLQFLFEYFSETQRNKGNFPGRFSGRQFSNSRSEMNVSTLELGDSALYLCASSSGIVAGKASDTQYFGPGTRLTVL.

The chain couples TRBV5-4 to TRBJ1-2; D may be TRBD1 (6 bases). The CDR3 covers 16 residues. CDR1 is SGHNT and CDR2 is YYREEE in the germline V gene (reference sequence). Trimming took off 0 bases at V and 8 bases at J, with 20 bases between the two ends. CDR3 sequence (DNA): TGTGCCAGCAGCTTGGACCCCCTAGGTAGGGGGACCGGCTACACCTTC. Translation gives CASSLDPLGRGTGYTF. Full variable domain (remainder filled in from reference TRBV5-4 and TRBJ1-2): ETGVTQSPTHLIKTRGQQVTLRCSSQSGHNTVSWYQQALGQGPQFIFQYYREEENGRGNFPPRFSGLQFPNYSSELNVNALELDDSALYLCASSLDPLGRGTGYTFGSGTRLTVV.

The genes are TRBV3-1 (or the pseudogene TRBV3-2) and TRBJ2-7; D is perhaps TRBD2 (5 bases). V lost 1 base to trimming and J lost 3 bases, with 13 bases between them. The germline V gene encodes CDR1 LGHDT and CDR2 YNNKEL (reference sequence). The CDR3 length is 15 residues. This chain's CDR3 is CASSQVLATNYEQYF. Here the CDR3 DNA reads TGTGCCAGCAGCCAAGTTTTAGCGACCAACTACGAGCAGTACTTC.

In DNA form, the CDR3 reads TGTGCCAGCAGCTTGGGCAGTGTGAACACTGAAGCTTTCTTT. It specifies CASSLGSVNTEAFF. The chain carries TRBV7-9 and TRBJ1-1; D uncertain. V was pared by 3 bases and J by 0 bases, with 8 bases between. The CDR3 has 14 residues. CDR1 SEHNR and CDR2 FQNEAQ come from the germline V gene (reference sequence).

This chain uses TRBV28 with TRBJ2-5; a weak D match, TRBD1 (6 bases). Trimming removed 2 bases from V and 1 base from J, with 11 bases in between. Germline V gene lookup returns CDR1 MDHEN and CDR2 SYDVKM. CDR3 length: 15 residues. The CDR3 loop is CASSLIVGGQETQYF. DNA of the CDR3: TGTGCCAGCAGTTTAATTGTAGGGGGCCAAGAGACCCAGTACTTC.

The chain employs TRBV4-1 and TRBJ2-5, with TRBD2 matching over 8 bases. Per the germline V gene, CDR1 is MGHRA and CDR2 is YSYEKL. This CDR3 is 17 amino acids long. The ends lost 1 base at V and 1 base at J; junction bases unmatched: 8. This chain's CDR3 is CASSQGPLAGRQETQYF. The CDR3 region has the DNA TGCGCCAGCAGCCAAGGACCGCTAGCGGGCCGCCAAGAGACCCAGTACTTC.

The chain has TRBV15 and TRBJ2-3; 8 bases fit TRBD2. Germline V gene data show CDR1 as LNHNV and CDR2 as YYDKDF (reference sequence). V trimming: 4 bases; J trimming: 3 bases; junction bases outside the gene matches: 3. The CDR3 contains 14 residues. CDR3 amino acids: CATSIREGTDTQYF. The CDR3 bases are TGTGCCACCAGCATCCGGGAGGGGACAGATACGCAGTATTTT.